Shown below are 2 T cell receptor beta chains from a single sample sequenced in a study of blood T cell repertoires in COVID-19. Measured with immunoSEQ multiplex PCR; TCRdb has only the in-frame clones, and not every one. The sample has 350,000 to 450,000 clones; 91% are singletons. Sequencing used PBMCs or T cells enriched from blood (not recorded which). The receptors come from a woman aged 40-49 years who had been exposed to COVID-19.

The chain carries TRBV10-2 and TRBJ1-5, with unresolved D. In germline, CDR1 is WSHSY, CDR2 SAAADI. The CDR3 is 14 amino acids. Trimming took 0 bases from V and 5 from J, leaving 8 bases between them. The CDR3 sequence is CASSESGSYQPQHF. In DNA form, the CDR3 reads TGCGCCAGCAGTGAGTCAGGGAGTTATCAGCCCCAGCATTTT.

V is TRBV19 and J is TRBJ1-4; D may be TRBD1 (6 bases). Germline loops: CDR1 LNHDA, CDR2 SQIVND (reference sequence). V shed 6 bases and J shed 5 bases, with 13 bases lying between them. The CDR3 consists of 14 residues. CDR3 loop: CASRLQGGNEKLFF. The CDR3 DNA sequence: TGTGCCAGTAGACTACAGGGCGGGAATGAAAAACTGTTTTTT.